What follows are 10 T cell receptor beta chains derived from one specimen sequenced in a study of T cells expressing NK-cell markers. TCRdb derives one entry per CDR3 protein from the 5' RACE reads, leaving out DNA. The sample spans over 350,000 distinct CDR3 sequences; the ten largest clones claim over 8.5%. Sequences were obtained from blood T cells: a sorted CD56 or NKG2C T cell subset, CD4+ or CD8+ T cells, or bulk PBMC T cells (not recorded which). These receptors were obtained from a woman aged 45-59 years in good health.

The genes are TRBV10-3 and TRBJ2-5; TCRdb returns TRBD2, unconfirmable since there is no DNA. Germline CDR1 reads ENHRY; CDR2 reads SYGVKD. CDR3 size: 15 residues. CDR3 region: CAISEQRPEGETQYF.

This rearrangement joins TRBV11-3 to TRBJ1-1; TCRdb lists TRBD1, though no DNA is available to test this call. This CDR3 has 15 amino acids. From germline, CDR1 is SGHNT and CDR2 YENEEA. The CDR3 spells CASSFVLTGHTEAFF.

The rearrangement links TRBV3-1 to TRBJ1-3; TCRdb names TRBD1, which stays unverified in the absence of DNA. The germline V gene encodes CDR1 LGHDT and CDR2 YNNKEL (reference sequence). The CDR3 is made up of 16 amino acids. The CDR3: CASSPIQGGSGNTIYF.

The chain combines TRBV6-6 with TRBJ1-1; the D call from TCRdb, TRBD1, cannot be confirmed without DNA. Germline V lookup: CDR1 MNHNY, CDR2 SVGAGI (reference sequence). This CDR3 has 12 amino acids. The CDR3 protein is CASSSGLGEAFF.

The rearrangement links TRBV5-1 to TRBJ2-5; TCRdb returns TRBD1, unconfirmable since there is no DNA. Looked up from germline, CDR1 is SGHRS and CDR2 is YFSETQ. The CDR3 is 13 amino acids. CDR3 residues: CASSPAQGETQYF. The whole variable domain, filled in from reference TRBV5-1 and TRBJ2-5, reads KAGVTQTPRYLIKTRGQQVTLSCSPISGHRSVSWYQQTPGQGLQFLFEYFSETQRNKGNFPGRFSGRQFSNSRSEMNVSTLELGDSALYLCASSPAQGETQYFGPGTRLLVL.

This rearrangement joins TRBV9 to TRBJ2-2. CDR3 length: 14 amino acids. The V gene's germline CDR1 is SGDLS and CDR2 YYNGEE. The chain's CDR3 is CASRSDENTGELFF.

This chain links TRBV7-9 with TRBJ2-3; TCRdb outputs TRBD1, but without DNA this stays unchecked. This CDR3 has 15 amino acids. Germline-derived CDR1 and CDR2 are SEHNR and FQNEAQ (reference sequence). The CDR3 loop reads CASTRSPRGTDTQYF.

This chain connects TRBV3-1 to TRBJ2-2. The V gene's germline CDR1 is LGHDT and CDR2 YNNKEL (reference sequence). There are 15 residues in the CDR3. The CDR3 sequence is CASSQGFAATGELFF. The full variable domain, rest sourced from reference TRBV3-1 and TRBJ2-2, is DTAVSQTPKYLVTQMGNDKSIKCEQNLGHDTMYWYKQDSKKFLKIMFSYNNKELIINETVPNRFSPKSPDKAHLNLHINSLELGDSAVYFCASSQGFAATGELFFGEGSRLTVL.

This chain uses TRBV24-1 with TRBJ2-7; with no DNA, the TCRdb D assignment of TRBD2 cannot be verified. The germline CDR1 and CDR2 sequences are KGHDR and SFDVKD. The CDR3 is 13 amino acids. The CDR3 protein is CATRGDSSYEQYF.

J is TRBJ2-3 and V is TRBV10-1; TCRdb indicates TRBD1, and absent DNA this call remains unverified. The CDR3 loop spans 15 amino acids. Germline V gives CDR1 WNHNN, CDR2 SYGVQD (reference sequence). The CDR3 sequence is CASSESPGGTDTQYF.